This T cell receptor beta chain is drawn from a study of T-cell memory formation after mild COVID-19. TCRdb fed the 5' RACE reads into MiXCR, producing one record per CDR3 protein. Among about 400,000 distinct CDR3 sequences listed, roughly 26% were seen once. From germline, CDR1 is GTSNPN and CDR2 SVGIG (reference sequence). V dropped 5 bases and J dropped 5 bases, with 12 bases sitting between them. This CDR3 is 12 amino acids long. To note about this clonotype: As yet, its antigen is unknown.

Study-wide results and caveats: Some SARS-CoV-2-responding clones were already detected in memory before infection. Largely, contracting CD4+ clones fell within CM and EM, and contracting CD8+ clones within EMRA.

The receptor was isolated from an adult woman who had mild COVID-19 (a few samples of this study predate the infection). Cell type and time point are not known. The sequenced sample consisted of PBMCs or a T cell subset sorted from them (not recorded which). V gene TRBV30 combines with J gene TRBJ2-5; D may be TRBD2 (6 bases). This CDR3 reads CAWEEGTETQYF. DNA of the CDR3: TGTGCCTGGGAGGAGGGTACCGAGACCCAGTACTTC.